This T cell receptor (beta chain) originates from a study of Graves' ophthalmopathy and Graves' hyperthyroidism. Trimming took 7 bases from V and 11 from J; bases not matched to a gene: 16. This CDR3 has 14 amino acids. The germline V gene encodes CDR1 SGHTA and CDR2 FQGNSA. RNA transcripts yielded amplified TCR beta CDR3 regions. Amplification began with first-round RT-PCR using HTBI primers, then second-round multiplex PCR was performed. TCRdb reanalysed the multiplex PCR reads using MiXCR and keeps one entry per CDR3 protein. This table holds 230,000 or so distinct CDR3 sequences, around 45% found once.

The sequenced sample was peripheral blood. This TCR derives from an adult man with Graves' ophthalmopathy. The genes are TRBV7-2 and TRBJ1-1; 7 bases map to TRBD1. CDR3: CASTLLQGNLGAFF. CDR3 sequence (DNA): TGTGCCAGCACCCTACTACAGGGGAACCTTGGTGCTTTCTTT. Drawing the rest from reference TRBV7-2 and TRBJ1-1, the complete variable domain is GAGVSQSPSNKVTEKGKDVELRCDPISGHTALYWYRQSLGQGLEFLIYFQGNSAPDKSGLPSDRFSAERTGGSVSTLTIQRTQQEDSAVYLCASTLLQGNLGAFFGQGTRLTVV.